These 13 T cell receptor beta chains originate from one sample sequenced in a study of shared clonotypes between healthy human individuals. Only in-frame clones appear in the TCRdb table, and some are missing; sequencing was by immunoSEQ multiplex PCR. The table lists 2 million to 2.5 million clones, roughly 95% of them singletons, with around 0.13% in the top ten. Material: naive CD4+ T cells sorted from blood. The subset is: CD45RA+ positively selected. Every receptor here comes from a man younger than 30 in good health.

CDR3 nucleotides: TGTGCCAGCAGCATAGGGACGGGGACGGCTTTCTTT. It codes for CASSIGTGTAFF. V and J are TRBV11-2 and TRBJ1-1, with D tentatively TRBD1 (5 bases). Germline V gene data show CDR1 as SGHAT and CDR2 as FQNNGV. This CDR3 is built from 12 residues. V was shortened by 5 bases and J by 11 bases, with 15 bases between the two germline ends.

A single count supports this clone. The chain couples TRBV5-1 to TRBJ1-1, with D perhaps TRBD1 (5 bases). The CDR3 is 14 amino acids. Trimming removed 1 base from V and 8 bases from J, with 15 bases in between. Looked up from germline, CDR1 is SGHRS and CDR2 is YFSETQ. CDR3 in DNA: TGCGCCAGCAGCTTGACAGGTTCGGAGGGCGAAGCTTTCTTT. This gives the protein CASSLTGSEGEAFF.

The CDR3 sequence is CASSDGSAGDTDTQYF. For the CDR3, the DNA is TGCGCCAGCAGTGACGGGTCAGCGGGGGACACAGATACGCAGTATTTT. The gene calls are TRBV10-1 and TRBJ2-3; 8 bases fit TRBD2. V lost 3 bases and J lost 2; bases outside the gene matches: 7. CDR1 and CDR2 (germline): WNHNN, SYGVQD (reference sequence). The CDR3 covers 16 residues.

This clone has only one observation. Written as DNA, the CDR3 is TGTGCCATCAGTGAGTGGATGCACAGCCCCACCTTC. Encoded protein: CAISEWMHSPTF. The chain links TRBV10-3 to TRBJ1-2; D gene uncertain. Between the trimmed V and J ends, which lost 1 base and 13 bases, there was a span of 13 bases. The CDR3 runs 12 residues. Germline CDR1 is ENHRY and CDR2 is SYGVKD.

The rearrangement joins TRBV6-6 to TRBJ2-3; 13 nucleotides match TRBD2. Unmatched junction bases numbered 3, after V lost 5 bases and J lost 4 bases. This CDR3 has 15 residues. In germline, CDR1 is MNHNY, CDR2 SVGAGI (reference sequence). CDR3 protein: CASSMTSGGPDTQYF. In nucleotides, the CDR3 is TGTGCCAGCAGTATGACTAGCGGGGGGCCAGATACGCAGTATTTT.

This clone was found a few times. The CDR3 loop is CASSPSGTGLYEQYF. The CDR3 DNA reads as TGTGCCAGCAGCCCATCCGGGACAGGCCTCTACGAGCAGTACTTC. This chain uses TRBV7-3 with TRBJ2-7; 8 bases align to TRBD1. Germline V lookup: CDR1 SGHTA, CDR2 FQGTGA. The CDR3 has 15 amino acids. Unmatched junction bases numbered 9, after V lost 5 bases and J lost 3 bases. The whole variable domain, remainder taken from reference TRBV7-3 and TRBJ2-7, is GAGVSQTPSNKVTEKGKYVELRCDPISGHTALYWYRQSLGQGPEFLIYFQGTGAADDSGLPNDRFFAVRPEGSVSTLKIQRTERGDSAVYLCASSPSGTGLYEQYFGPGTRLTVT.

V gene TRBV6-5 combines with J gene TRBJ2-1, with D unclear. The ends were cut back, 6 bases at V and 9 bases at J, with 15 bases in the middle. Germline-derived CDR1 and CDR2 are MNHEY and SVGAGI. This CDR3 spans 13 amino acids. The CDR3 DNA is TGTGCCAGCAGCGGAATACCACTGGTTGAGCAGTTCTTC. Translating it yields CASSGIPLVEQFF.

This chain links TRBV5-8 with TRBJ1-5, with 8 nucleotides matching TRBD1. V lost 5 bases and J lost 5; bases outside the gene matches: 6. Germline assignment: CDR1 SGHTS and CDR2 YDEGEE. The CDR3 spans 14 residues. As DNA, the CDR3 is TGTGCCAGCAGTGACGACAGGGGCGATCAGCCCCAGCATTTT. Amino acids: CASSDDRGDQPQHF.

The V gene is TRBV18, the J gene TRBJ1-1, with a possible D match to TRBD1 (6 bases). The V end was cut by 5 bases, the J end by 1 base, with 17 bases between. CDR3 length: 16 residues. CDR1 KGHSH and CDR2 LQKENI come from the germline V gene. CDR3 amino acids: CASSSRPDRTNTEAFF. The CDR3 DNA reads TGTGCCAGCTCAAGTAGGCCCGACAGGACGAACACTGAAGCTTTCTTT.

The chain has TRBV6-6 and TRBJ1-1, with D tentatively TRBD1 (6 bases). V was trimmed by 4 bases and J by 6 bases, leaving 15 bases between them. This CDR3 is built from 14 residues. Germline-derived CDR1 and CDR2 are MNHNY and SVGAGI (reference sequence). CDR3: CASSSYREGAEAFF. As DNA, the CDR3 is TGTGCCAGCAGTTCATACAGAGAGGGGGCTGAAGCTTTCTTT.

This chain joins TRBV11-2 and TRBJ1-1, with 9 bases matching TRBD1. Germline assignment: CDR1 SGHAT and CDR2 FQNNGV. The CDR3 is 18 amino acids. V lost 3 bases and J lost 6; bases outside the gene matches: 17. The CDR3 reads CASSFGTGFGGPTPEAFF. The CDR3 DNA follows: TGTGCCAGCAGCTTCGGGACAGGGTTCGGAGGCCCCACCCCTGAAGCTTTCTTT.

The chain carries TRBV4-1 and TRBJ2-1, with TRBD1 identical over 11 bases. Germline CDR1 reads MGHRA; CDR2 reads YSYEKL. The CDR3 has 14 residues. J lost 6 bases, V lost 3 bases, and 1 base had no gene match. This chain's CDR3 is CASSQGQGGNEQFF. The CDR3 region has the DNA TGCGCCAGCAGCCAGGGACAGGGGGGCAATGAGCAGTTCTTC.

For this clone: Other DNA sequences within the sample encode an identical CDR3. The V call is TRBV18, the J call TRBJ2-2; D is perhaps TRBD1 (5 bases). Germline CDR1 reads KGHSH; CDR2 reads LQKENI. V was cut by 3 bases and J by 1 base, with 6 bases left in between. The CDR3 is made up of 14 amino acids. Written as DNA, the CDR3 is TGTGCCAGCTCACCCGGACAGAACACCGGGGAGCTGTTTTTT. Its translation is CASSPGQNTGELFF.